This T cell receptor (beta chain) was profiled in a study of blood T cells in healthy people across ages. Next came a second PCR, run for roughly 6 to 11 cycles, which used a sample-barcoded 5' primer along with a J-beta primer mix. The study obtained at least 3 million CDR3-containing paired-end reads from every sample. TCRdb re-called the 5' RACE reads through MiXCR, storing one row per CDR3 protein. The sample records some 1.4 million distinct CDR3 sequences, approximately 38% being singletons. Concerning this clonotype: The antigen is undetermined.

CDR3 size: 14 residues. V dropped 6 bases and J dropped 1; count of bases not matched to a gene: 2. The study, taken as a whole, reports: As age increased, TCR beta diversity per million T cells fell in a roughly linear fashion. The study lacked donor CMV status, which possibly confounded expanded clonotype changes.

With each sample, at least 5 micrograms of total RNA were extracted. The rearrangement joins TRBV12-3 or TRBV12-4 to TRBJ2-2; TRBD2 aligns across 7 bases. Sample: blood. This TCR was recovered from a woman aged 18-29 years in good health. In DNA, the CDR3 is TGTGCCAGCAGCAGCGGGGAGAACACCGGGGAGCTGTTTTTT. As protein: CASSSGENTGELFF.